These 8 T cell receptor beta chains were sequenced from one sample in a study of blood T cell repertoires in COVID-19. Here immunoSEQ multiplex PCR was the method, and the copy in TCRdb shows in-frame clones only, minus some. The sample consists of about 210,000 clones, 70% to 90% of them appearing once. The sample taken for sequencing was peripheral blood. These receptors came from a man aged 18 to 30 with active or convalescent COVID-19.

The V call is TRBV5-4, the J call TRBJ2-4, with D possibly matching TRBD2 (7 bases). V was trimmed by 3 bases and J by 6 bases, leaving 13 bases between them. The CDR3 spans 14 residues. Germline loops: CDR1 SGHNT, CDR2 YYREEE (reference sequence). The CDR3 spells CASSSTRGGNIQYF. CDR3 coding DNA: TGTGCCAGCAGCTCGACTAGGGGGGGAAACATTCAGTACTTC. Supplemented by reference TRBV5-4 and TRBJ2-4, the full variable domain reads ETGVTQSPTHLIKTRGQQVTLRCSSQSGHNTVSWYQQALGQGPQFIFQYYREEENGRGNFPPRFSGLQFPNYSSELNVNALELDDSALYLCASSSTRGGNIQYFGAGTRLSVL.

This chain connects TRBV6-2 or TRBV6-3 to TRBJ2-5, with D perhaps TRBD2 (5 bases). The CDR3 extends over 17 amino acids. Germline CDR1 is MNHEY and CDR2 is SVGEGT. Trimming pared 0 bases from V and 6 bases from J, leaving 20 bases between. CDR3 sequence reads: CASSYSKAGLPTKTQYF. The CDR3 coding sequence is TGTGCCAGCAGTTACTCGAAGGCGGGCCTACCAACGAAGACCCAGTACTTC.

This clone was seen only a few times. The V and J genes are TRBV30 and TRBJ2-1; TRBD2 matches at 12 bases. V was pared by 2 bases and J by 0 bases, with 2 bases of the junction left unmatched. Germline CDR1 and CDR2: GTSNPN and SVGIG (reference sequence). The length of the CDR3 is 16 residues. The CDR3 loop reads CAWSLGLAGSYNEQFF. In DNA, the CDR3 is TGTGCCTGGAGTTTGGGACTAGCGGGCTCCTACAATGAGCAGTTCTTC.

The chain joins TRBV10-3 to TRBJ1-2; TRBD1 aligns across 12 bases. CDR1 and CDR2 from the germline V gene are ENHRY and SYGVKD. The CDR3 extends over 14 amino acids. J was trimmed by 7 bases and V by 6 bases; bases with no gene match: 6. This CDR3 reads CAIRGTGGNGGYTF. CDR3 sequence (DNA): TGTGCCATCAGGGGGACAGGGGGCAATGGTGGCTACACCTTC.

This rearrangement joins TRBV27 to TRBJ2-7, with 12 bases fitting TRBD1. CDR1 is MNHEY and CDR2 is SMNVEV in the germline V gene (reference sequence). CDR3 size: 16 residues. J lost 3 bases, V lost 2 bases, and 5 bases had no gene match. The CDR3 DNA follows: TGTGCCAGCAGTTTAATCGGGACAGGGGGCGGCTACGAGCAGTACTTC. Translating it yields CASSLIGTGGGYEQYF.

This chain connects TRBV14 to TRBJ1-6; tentative D call: TRBD1 (6 bases). Germline loops: CDR1 SGHDN, CDR2 FVKESK. V lost 3 bases and J lost 9, with 21 bases in between. The CDR3 loop spans 17 amino acids. The CDR3 spells CASSHIQGNRRGSPLHF. In nucleotides, the CDR3 is TGTGCCAGCAGCCATATCCAGGGGAATAGACGGGGTTCACCCCTCCACTTT.

The chain has TRBV5-1 and TRBJ2-7; D is ambiguous. V lost 3 bases to trimming and J lost 5 bases, with 15 bases between them. The CDR3 consists of 14 residues. Looked up from germline, CDR1 is SGHRS and CDR2 is YFSETQ. CDR3 protein: CASSSLVLHHEQYF. CDR3 coding DNA: TGCGCCAGCAGCTCCCTAGTCCTCCACCACGAGCAGTACTTC. The full variable domain, completed using reference TRBV5-1 and TRBJ2-7, is KAGVTQTPRYLIKTRGQQVTLSCSPISGHRSVSWYQQTPGQGLQFLFEYFSETQRNKGNFPGRFSGRQFSNSRSEMNVSTLELGDSALYLCASSSLVLHHEQYFGPGTRLTVT.

This clone has just one count. The V and J genes are TRBV28 and TRBJ2-7, with D perhaps TRBD1 (8 bases). V was clipped by 3 bases and J by 5 bases, with 17 bases between them. Germline loops: CDR1 MDHEN, CDR2 SYDVKM. CDR3 length: 15 amino acids. The CDR3 reads CASSLPQGGGDEQYF. The CDR3 nucleotides are TGTGCCAGCAGTTTGCCACAGGGGGGGGGTGACGAGCAGTACTTC.